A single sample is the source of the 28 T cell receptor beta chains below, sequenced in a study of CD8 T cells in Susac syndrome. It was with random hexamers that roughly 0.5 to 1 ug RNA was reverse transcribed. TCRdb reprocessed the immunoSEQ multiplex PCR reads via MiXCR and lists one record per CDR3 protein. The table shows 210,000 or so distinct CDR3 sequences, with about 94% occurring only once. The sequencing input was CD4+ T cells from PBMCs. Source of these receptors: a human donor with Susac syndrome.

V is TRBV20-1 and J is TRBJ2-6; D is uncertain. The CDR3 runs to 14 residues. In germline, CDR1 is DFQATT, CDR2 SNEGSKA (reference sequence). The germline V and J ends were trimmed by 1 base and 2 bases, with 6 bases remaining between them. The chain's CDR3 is CSARGTTGANVLTF. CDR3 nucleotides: TGCAGTGCTAGAGGAACTACTGGGGCCAACGTCCTGACTTTC.

The chain's CDR3 is CASSYWTGGTGELFF. The CDR3 DNA reads TGTGCCAGCAGTTACTGGACAGGGGGCACCGGGGAGCTGTTTTTT. The rearrangement uses TRBV6-5 and TRBJ2-2; 10 bases match TRBD1. CDR1 is MNHEY, CDR2 SVGAGI, per germline. There are 15 residues in the CDR3. The junction had 0 bases not matched to a gene; V was cut back by 1 base and J by 4 bases.

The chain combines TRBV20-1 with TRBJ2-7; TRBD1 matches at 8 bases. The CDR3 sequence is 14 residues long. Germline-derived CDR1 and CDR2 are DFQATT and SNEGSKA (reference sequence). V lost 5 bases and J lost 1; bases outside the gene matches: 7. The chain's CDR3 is CSAEARDRSYEQYF. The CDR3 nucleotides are TGCAGTGCTGAGGCCCGGGACAGGTCCTACGAGCAGTACTTC.

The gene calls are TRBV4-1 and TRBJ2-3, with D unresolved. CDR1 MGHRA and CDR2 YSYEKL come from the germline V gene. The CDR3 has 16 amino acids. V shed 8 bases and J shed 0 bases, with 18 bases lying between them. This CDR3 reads CASCLQALSSTDTQYF. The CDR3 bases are TGCGCCAGCTGCCTACAAGCACTGTCTAGCACAGATACGCAGTATTTT.

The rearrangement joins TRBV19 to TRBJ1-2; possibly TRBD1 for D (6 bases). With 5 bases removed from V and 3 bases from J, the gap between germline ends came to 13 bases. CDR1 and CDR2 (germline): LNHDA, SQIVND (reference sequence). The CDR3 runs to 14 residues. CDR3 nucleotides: TGTGCCAGTAGTTACAGGGAGGTTCACTATGGCTACACCTTC. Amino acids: CASSYREVHYGYTF.

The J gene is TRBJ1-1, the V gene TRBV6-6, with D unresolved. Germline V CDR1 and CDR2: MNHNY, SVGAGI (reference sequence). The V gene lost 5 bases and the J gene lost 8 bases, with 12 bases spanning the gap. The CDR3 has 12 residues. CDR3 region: CASSRFGPEAFF. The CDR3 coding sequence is TGTGCCAGCAGTCGATTCGGACCGGAAGCTTTCTTT.

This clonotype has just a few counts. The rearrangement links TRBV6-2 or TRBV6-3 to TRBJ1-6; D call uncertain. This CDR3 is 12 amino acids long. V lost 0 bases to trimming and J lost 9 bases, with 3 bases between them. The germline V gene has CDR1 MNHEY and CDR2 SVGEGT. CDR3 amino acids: CASSYSSSPLHF. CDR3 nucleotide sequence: TGTGCCAGCAGTTACTCCTCTTCACCCCTCCACTTT.

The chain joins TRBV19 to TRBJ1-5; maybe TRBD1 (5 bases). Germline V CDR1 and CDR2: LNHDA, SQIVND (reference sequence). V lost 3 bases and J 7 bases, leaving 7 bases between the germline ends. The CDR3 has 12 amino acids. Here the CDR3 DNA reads TGTGCCAGTAGTATCCAGGGCCAGCCCCAGCATTTT. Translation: CASSIQGQPQHF. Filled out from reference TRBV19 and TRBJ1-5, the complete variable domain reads DGGITQSPKYLFRKEGQNVTLSCEQNLNHDAMYWYRQDPGQGLRLIYYSQIVNDFQKGDIAEGYSVSREKKESFPLTVTSAQKNPTAFYLCASSIQGQPQHFGDGTRLSIL.

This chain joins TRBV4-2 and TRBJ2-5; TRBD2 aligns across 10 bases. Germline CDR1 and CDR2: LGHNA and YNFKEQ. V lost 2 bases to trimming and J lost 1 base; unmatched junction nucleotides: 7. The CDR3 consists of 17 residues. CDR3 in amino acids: CASSQSRAGGSQETQYF. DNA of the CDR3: TGTGCCAGCAGCCAAAGTAGAGCGGGGGGGTCCCAAGAGACCCAGTACTTC.

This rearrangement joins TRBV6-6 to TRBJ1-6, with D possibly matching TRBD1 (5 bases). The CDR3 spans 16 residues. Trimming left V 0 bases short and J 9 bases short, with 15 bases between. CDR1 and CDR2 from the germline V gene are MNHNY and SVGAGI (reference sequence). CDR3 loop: CASSYSKGKGISPLHF. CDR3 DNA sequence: TGTGCCAGCAGTTACTCGAAAGGGAAGGGGATTTCACCCCTCCACTTT.

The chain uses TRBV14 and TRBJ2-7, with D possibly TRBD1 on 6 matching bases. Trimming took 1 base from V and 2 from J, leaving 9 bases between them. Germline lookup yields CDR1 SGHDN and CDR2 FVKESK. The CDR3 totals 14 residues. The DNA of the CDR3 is TGTGCCAGCAGCCAAGGGGGGCCTCCCTACGAGCAGTACTTC. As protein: CASSQGGPPYEQYF.

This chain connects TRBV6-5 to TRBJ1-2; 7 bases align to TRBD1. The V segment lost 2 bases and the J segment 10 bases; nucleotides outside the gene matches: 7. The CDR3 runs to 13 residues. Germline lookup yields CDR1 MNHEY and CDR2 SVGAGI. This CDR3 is CASSYQITGDYTF. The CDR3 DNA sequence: TGTGCCAGCAGTTACCAAATAACAGGGGACTACACCTTC.

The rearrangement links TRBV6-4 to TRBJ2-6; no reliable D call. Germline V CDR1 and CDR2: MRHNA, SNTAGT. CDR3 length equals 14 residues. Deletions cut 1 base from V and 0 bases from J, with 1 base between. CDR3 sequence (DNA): TGTGCCAGCAGTGACTTCTCTGGGGCCAACGTCCTGACTTTC. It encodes CASSDFSGANVLTF.

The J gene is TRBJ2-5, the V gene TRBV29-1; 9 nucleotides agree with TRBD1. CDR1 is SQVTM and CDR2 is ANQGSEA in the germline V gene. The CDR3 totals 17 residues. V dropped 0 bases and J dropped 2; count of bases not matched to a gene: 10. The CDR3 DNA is TGCAGCGTTGAAGATCTTCTAGGGACAGGGCGGCAAGAGACCCAGTACTTC. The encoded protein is CSVEDLLGTGRQETQYF.

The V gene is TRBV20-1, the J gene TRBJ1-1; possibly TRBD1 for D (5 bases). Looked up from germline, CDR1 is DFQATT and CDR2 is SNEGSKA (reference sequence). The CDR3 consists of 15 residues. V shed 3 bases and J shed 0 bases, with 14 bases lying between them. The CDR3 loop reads CSASSRRGVNTEAFF. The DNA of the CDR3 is TGCAGTGCTAGTTCCCGCCGGGGCGTGAACACTGAAGCTTTCTTT.

The CDR3 sequence is CSAHLAGTSPQYF. The CDR3 DNA reads TGCAGTGCTCACCTTGCCGGGACTAGTCCCCAGTACTTC. The rearrangement joins TRBV20-1 to TRBJ2-5; 8 nucleotides align to TRBD2. Germline CDR1 is DFQATT and CDR2 is SNEGSKA (reference sequence). Trimming took 5 bases from V and 9 from J; bases not matched to a gene: 11. There are 13 residues in the CDR3.

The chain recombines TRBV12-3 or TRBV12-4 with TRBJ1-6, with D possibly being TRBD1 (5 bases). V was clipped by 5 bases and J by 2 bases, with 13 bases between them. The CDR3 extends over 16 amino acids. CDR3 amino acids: CASSMTGGTYNSPLHF. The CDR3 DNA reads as TGTGCCAGCAGTATGACTGGGGGGACCTATAATTCACCCCTCCACTTT.

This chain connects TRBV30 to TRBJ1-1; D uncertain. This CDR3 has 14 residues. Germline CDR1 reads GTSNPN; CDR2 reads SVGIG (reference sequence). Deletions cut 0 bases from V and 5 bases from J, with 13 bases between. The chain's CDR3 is CAWSVLGMATEAFF. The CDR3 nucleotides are TGTGCCTGGAGTGTCCTGGGTATGGCGACTGAAGCTTTCTTT.

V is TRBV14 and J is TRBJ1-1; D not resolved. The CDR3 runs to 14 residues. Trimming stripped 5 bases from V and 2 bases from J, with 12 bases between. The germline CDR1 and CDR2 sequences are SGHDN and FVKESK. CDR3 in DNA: TGTGCCAGCAGCTCCCGGCCGGGTAACACTGAAGCTTTCTTT. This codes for CASSSRPGNTEAFF.

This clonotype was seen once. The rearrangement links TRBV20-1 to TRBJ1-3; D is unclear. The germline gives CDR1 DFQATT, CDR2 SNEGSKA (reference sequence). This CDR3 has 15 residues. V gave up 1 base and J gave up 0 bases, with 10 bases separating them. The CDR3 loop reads CSARVAESSGNTIYF. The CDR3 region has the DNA TGCAGTGCTAGAGTGGCAGAGAGCTCTGGAAACACCATATATTTT.

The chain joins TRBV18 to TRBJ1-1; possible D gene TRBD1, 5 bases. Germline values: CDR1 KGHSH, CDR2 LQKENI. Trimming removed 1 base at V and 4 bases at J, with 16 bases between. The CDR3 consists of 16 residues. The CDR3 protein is CASSPREGRAVTEAFF. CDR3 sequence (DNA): TGTGCCAGCTCACCACGAGAGGGGAGGGCGGTCACTGAAGCTTTCTTT.

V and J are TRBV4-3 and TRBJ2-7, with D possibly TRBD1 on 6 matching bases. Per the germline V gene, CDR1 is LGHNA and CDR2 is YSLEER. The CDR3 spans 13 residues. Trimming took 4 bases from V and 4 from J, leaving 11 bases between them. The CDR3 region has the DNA TGCGCCAGCAGCCGGGACATCGGATACGAGCAGTACTTC. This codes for CASSRDIGYEQYF.

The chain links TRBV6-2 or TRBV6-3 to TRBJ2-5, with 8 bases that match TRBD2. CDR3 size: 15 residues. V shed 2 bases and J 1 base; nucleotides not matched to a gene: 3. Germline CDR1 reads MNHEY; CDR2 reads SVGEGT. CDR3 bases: TGTGCCAGCAGTTACACCGGGACTAGCCAAGAGACCCAGTACTTC. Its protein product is CASSYTGTSQETQYF.

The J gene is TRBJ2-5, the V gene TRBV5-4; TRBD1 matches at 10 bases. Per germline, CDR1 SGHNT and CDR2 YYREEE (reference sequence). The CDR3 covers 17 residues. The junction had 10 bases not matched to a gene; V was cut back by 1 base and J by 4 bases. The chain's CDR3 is CASSLYLGQGSTETQYF. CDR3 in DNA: TGTGCCAGCAGCTTGTATCTGGGACAGGGGTCGACAGAGACCCAGTACTTC.

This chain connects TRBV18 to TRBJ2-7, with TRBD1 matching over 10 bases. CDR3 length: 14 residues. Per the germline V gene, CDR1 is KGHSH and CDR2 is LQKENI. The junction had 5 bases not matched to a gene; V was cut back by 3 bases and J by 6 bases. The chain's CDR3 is CASSPGTGDFEQYF. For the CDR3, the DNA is TGTGCCAGCTCACCCGGGACAGGGGATTTCGAGCAGTACTTC. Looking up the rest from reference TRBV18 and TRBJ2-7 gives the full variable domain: NAGVMQNPRHLVRRRGQEARLRCSPMKGHSHVYWYRQLPEEGLKFMVYLQKENIIDESGMPKERFSAEFPKEGPSILRIQQVVRGDSAAYFCASSPGTGDFEQYFGPGTRLTVT.

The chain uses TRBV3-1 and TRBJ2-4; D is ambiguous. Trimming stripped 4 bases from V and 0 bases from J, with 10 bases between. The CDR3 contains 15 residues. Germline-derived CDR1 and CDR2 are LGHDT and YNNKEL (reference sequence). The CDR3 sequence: CASSLSVGAKNIQYF. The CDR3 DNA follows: TGTGCCAGCAGCCTCTCCGTAGGAGCCAAAAACATTCAGTACTTC.

Written as DNA, the CDR3 is TGTGCCAGCAGCTCGTACACTAGCAATCAGCCCCAGCATTTT. It translates to CASSSYTSNQPQHF. This chain connects TRBV7-2 to TRBJ1-5; D not resolved. The CDR3 has 14 residues. The germline CDR1 and CDR2 sequences are SGHTA and FQGNSA. Trimming took off 4 bases at V and 0 bases at J, with 7 bases between the two ends.

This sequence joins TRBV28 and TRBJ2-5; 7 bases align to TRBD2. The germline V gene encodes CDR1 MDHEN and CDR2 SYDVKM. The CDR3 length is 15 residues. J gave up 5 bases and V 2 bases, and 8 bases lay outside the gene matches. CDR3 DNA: TGTGCCAGCAGTTTAAAGCGGGGTCACGGGGAGACCCAGTACTTC. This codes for CASSLKRGHGETQYF. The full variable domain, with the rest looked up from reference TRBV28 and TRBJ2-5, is DVKVTQSSRYLVKRTGEKVFLECVQDMDHENMFWYRQDPGLGLRLIYFSYDVKMKEKGDIPEGYSVSREKKERFSLILESASTNQTSMYLCASSLKRGHGETQYFGPGTRLLVL.